The 15 T cell receptor beta chains below come from one sample, sequenced in a study of blood T cell repertoires in COVID-19. Assay: immunoSEQ multiplex PCR; the TCRdb copy retains only in-frame clones and omits some. The top ten hold around 3.7% of the sample, which has about 250,000 clones, more than 65% seen once. Sequencing used PBMCs or T cells enriched from blood (not recorded which). The receptors were sampled from a man aged 45-65 years who had recovered from COVID-19.

This clone showed up just a few times. This chain connects TRBV6-5 to TRBJ2-7; perhaps TRBD2 as D (5 bases). The CDR3 totals 14 residues. Trimming pared 9 bases from V and 3 bases from J, leaving 18 bases between. Germline V CDR1 and CDR2: MNHEY, SVGAGI. Here the CDR3 reads CASRERMGYYEQYF. CDR3 nucleotide sequence: TGTGCCAGTAGGGAGAGGATGGGTTACTACGAGCAGTACTTC.

The chain has TRBV5-1 and TRBJ2-1, with 15 bases that match TRBD2. From germline, CDR1 is SGHRS and CDR2 YFSETQ. V was clipped by 4 bases and J by 0 bases; unmatched bases: 8. CDR3 length equals 19 residues. The CDR3 sequence is CASSGPGLAGGSSYNEQFF. CDR3 nucleotide sequence: TGCGCCAGCAGCGGACCGGGACTAGCGGGGGGCAGCTCCTACAATGAGCAGTTCTTC.

The gene calls are TRBV10-1 and TRBJ1-2; no clear D. The CDR3 is 13 amino acids. Germline V lookup: CDR1 WNHNN, CDR2 SYGVQD (reference sequence). Trimming cost V 5 bases and J 5 bases, with 12 bases left between them. This CDR3 reads CASSPGPKYGYTF. The CDR3 DNA is TGCGCCAGCAGTCCCGGTCCCAAATATGGCTACACCTTC.

This chain links TRBV30 with TRBJ1-2; the match to TRBD1 covers 7 bases. The CDR3 totals 14 residues. The germline V gene encodes CDR1 GTSNPN and CDR2 SVGIG (reference sequence). The V segment lost 2 bases and the J segment 4 bases; nucleotides outside the gene matches: 7. CDR3 loop: CAWSTYRGSYGYTF. In DNA form, the CDR3 reads TGTGCCTGGAGTACCTACAGGGGAAGCTATGGCTACACCTTC.

The rearrangement joins TRBV19 to TRBJ1-2; 11 nucleotides line up with TRBD1. Germline V CDR1 and CDR2: LNHDA, SQIVND (reference sequence). The CDR3 consists of 17 residues. Unmatched junction bases numbered 8, after V lost 5 bases and J lost 0 bases. DNA of the CDR3: TGTGCCAGTAGTCCGGGACAGGGGGGAGAGGCTAACTATGGCTACACCTTC. Residues: CASSPGQGGEANYGYTF.

J is TRBJ1-2 and V is TRBV19; D perhaps matches TRBD1 (5 bases). Germline-derived CDR1 and CDR2 are LNHDA and SQIVND (reference sequence). V lost 4 bases and J lost 8, with 20 bases in between. The CDR3 has 15 residues. The CDR3 region is CASSTRVAGARGYTF. The CDR3 bases are TGTGCCAGTAGTACCCGAGTTGCTGGGGCCCGGGGCTACACCTTC. Looking up the rest from reference TRBV19 and TRBJ1-2 gives the full variable domain: DGGITQSPKYLFRKEGQNVTLSCEQNLNHDAMYWYRQDPGQGLRLIYYSQIVNDFQKGDIAEGYSVSREKKESFPLTVTSAQKNPTAFYLCASSTRVAGARGYTFGSGTRLTVV.

V usage is TRBV7-9 and J usage is TRBJ2-3; TRBD2 agrees at 16 bases. V lost 5 bases and J lost 3; bases outside the gene matches: 8. Per germline, CDR1 SEHNR and CDR2 FQNEAQ (reference sequence). CDR3 length: 18 amino acids. The CDR3, as DNA: TGTGCCAGCAGCCGAATGGGACTAGCGGGAGGGAAGACAGATACGCAGTATTTT. This translates into CASSRMGLAGGKTDTQYF.

This chain connects TRBV7-9 to TRBJ1-6; 7 nucleotides match TRBD1. V lost 7 bases and J lost 9; bases outside the gene matches: 12. The CDR3 is 15 amino acids. The germline V gene has CDR1 SEHNR and CDR2 FQNEAQ (reference sequence). CDR3 sequence reads: CASTRSTGDFSPLHF. CDR3 coding DNA: TGTGCCAGCACCCGGAGCACAGGGGATTTTTCACCCCTCCACTTT.

As for this clone: The germline gene is not matched at one end of the junction; a read error may be the cause. The CDR3 DNA reads as TGTGCCAGCATCCAAGCCCACACAGGGGGGGAGGACGAGCAGTACTTC. Translating it yields CASIQAHTGGEDEQYF. The V and J genes are TRBV4-2 and TRBJ2-7; possibly TRBD1 for D (8 bases). The CDR3 extends over 16 amino acids. Looked up from germline, CDR1 is LGHNA and CDR2 is YNFKEQ.

The chain employs TRBV3-1 (or the pseudogene TRBV3-2) and TRBJ1-1; D gene unclear. Germline CDR1 reads LGHDT; CDR2 reads YNNKEL (reference sequence). This CDR3 contains 12 residues. Trimming took off 4 bases at V and 4 bases at J, with 7 bases between the two ends. For the CDR3, the DNA is TGTGCCAGCAGCCTTTCAGGCACTGAAGCTTTCTTT. This gives the protein CASSLSGTEAFF.

The V call is TRBV20-1, the J call TRBJ2-5, with TRBD2 matching over 8 bases. This CDR3 spans 18 amino acids. Germline CDR1 reads DFQATT; CDR2 reads SNEGSKA (reference sequence). V lost 3 bases, J lost 5 bases, and 20 bases stayed unmatched. The CDR3 sequence: CSASRREPGLAGGETQYF. CDR3 nucleotides: TGCAGTGCTAGTAGACGTGAACCAGGGCTAGCGGGCGGCGAGACCCAGTACTTC.

V and J are TRBV15 and TRBJ1-5; a possible D gene is TRBD1 (6 bases). Per germline, CDR1 LNHNV and CDR2 YYDKDF (reference sequence). This CDR3 region has 17 residues. V shed 0 bases and J shed 2 bases, with 14 bases lying between them. DNA for the CDR3: TGTGCCACCAGCAGAGAATATGGGGGCGACGGCAATCAGCCCCAGCATTTT. Its translation: CATSREYGGDGNQPQHF.

This sequence joins TRBV29-1 and TRBJ2-2; D is perhaps TRBD2 (5 bases). The germline V and J ends were trimmed by 4 bases and 0 bases, with 18 bases remaining between them. The CDR3 spans 17 residues. Germline V lookup: CDR1 SQVTM, CDR2 ANQGSEA. CDR3 bases: TGCAGCGTTGCGTTCCCAGAGGGTACACCGAACACCGGGGAGCTGTTTTTT. It encodes CSVAFPEGTPNTGELFF.

The CDR3 here is CASSSRVDTQYF. The CDR3 DNA reads as TGTGCCAGCAGCTCCCGTGTAGATACGCAGTATTTT. The rearrangement uses TRBV9 and TRBJ2-3; no clear D. Germline V CDR1 and CDR2: SGDLS, YYNGEE. V dropped 4 bases and J dropped 5 bases, with 8 bases sitting between them. The CDR3 spans 12 residues. The whole variable domain, remainder taken from reference TRBV9 and TRBJ2-3, is DSGVTQTPKHLITATGQRVTLRCSPRSGDLSVYWYQQSLDQGLQFLIQYYNGEERAKGNILERFSAQQFPDLHSELNLSSLELGDSALYFCASSSRVDTQYFGPGTRLTVL.

This chain connects TRBV19 to TRBJ2-7; 9 bases are a match to TRBD2. Germline CDR1 is LNHDA and CDR2 is SQIVND (reference sequence). This CDR3 has 14 residues. V shed 3 bases, J shed 5 bases, and the junction held 5 bases outside the gene matches. The chain's CDR3 is CASSISGRVNEQYF. The CDR3, as DNA: TGTGCCAGTAGTATTAGCGGGAGAGTGAACGAGCAGTACTTC.